These 20 T cell receptor beta chains share one sample of origin, sequenced in a study of brain T cells in children with intractable seizures (dated by TCRdb to the early 2020s). Receptors were amplified or captured by the immunoSEQ multiplex PCR assay. TCRdb provides this immuneACCESS table in a form limited to in-frame rearrangements. Some clones are lacking; in checked studies, under half of them reflect an unresolved V gene, and why the rest are absent is not known. The sample contains about 340,000 clones, more than 85% of them found a single time. 5.7% of the sample is held by the ten biggest clonotypes. According to the study, the label for this sample's time point signals: blood from clinic visit 5 months post-surgery; TSC patient then seizure free. Sequencing used peripheral blood, obtained 4 to 5 months after surgery. These receptor sequences come from a boy under three years old with tuberous sclerosis and intractable seizures.

V is TRBV6-5 and J is TRBJ1-1; D gene ambiguous. Between the trimmed V and J ends, which lost 3 bases and 3 bases, there was a span of 11 bases. The CDR3 covers 14 residues. CDR1 and CDR2 from the germline V gene are MNHEY and SVGAGI. The CDR3 sequence: CASSYGMEYTEAFF. In nucleotides, the CDR3 is TGTGCCAGCAGTTATGGGATGGAGTACACTGAAGCTTTCTTT.

With regard to this clone: This sample includes further DNA sequences coding for the same CDR3. V usage is TRBV6-5 and J usage is TRBJ2-7, with D perhaps TRBD1 (5 bases). The germline V gene has CDR1 MNHEY and CDR2 SVGAGI. CDR3 length: 14 amino acids. Trimming pared 2 bases from V and 0 bases from J, leaving 8 bases between. The CDR3 DNA is TGTGCCAGCAGTTACAGGGGAAGCTCCTACGAGCAGTACTTC. It codes for CASSYRGSSYEQYF.

J is TRBJ1-4 and V is TRBV7-2; possible D gene TRBD1, 5 bases. The CDR3 has 14 amino acids. In germline, CDR1 is SGHTA, CDR2 FQGNSA. V was trimmed by 1 base and J by 5 bases, leaving 8 bases between them. In DNA, the CDR3 is TGTGCCAGCAGCTTAGACGGGGGGAATGAAAAACTGTTTTTT. It codes for CASSLDGGNEKLFF.

This sequence joins TRBV9 and TRBJ2-5, with 14 bases identical to TRBD2. Trimming cost V 4 bases and J 5 bases; bases outside gene matches: 10. CDR1 and CDR2 from the germline V gene are SGDLS and YYNGEE. The CDR3 has 17 residues. The DNA of the CDR3 is TGTGCCAGCAGCATGATGACTAGCGGGGGGGCCGGGGAGACCCAGTACTTC. Translation gives CASSMMTSGGAGETQYF. Full variable domain (remainder filled in from reference TRBV9 and TRBJ2-5): DSGVTQTPKHLITATGQRVTLRCSPRSGDLSVYWYQQSLDQGLQFLIQYYNGEERAKGNILERFSAQQFPDLHSELNLSSLELGDSALYFCASSMMTSGGAGETQYFGPGTRLLVL.

The V and J genes are TRBV5-1 and TRBJ2-2; D is perhaps TRBD1 (6 bases). Trimming took off 1 base at V and 8 bases at J, with 24 bases between the two ends. CDR1 SGHRS and CDR2 YFSETQ come from the germline V gene. The CDR3 has 18 residues. The CDR3 loop reads CASSLSYREISLSGELFF. The CDR3 region has the DNA TGCGCCAGCAGCTTGAGTTACAGGGAAATCTCTCTTAGTGGGGAGCTGTTTTTT.

The chain couples TRBV18 to TRBJ1-6; a possible D gene is TRBD1 (5 bases). The CDR3 runs 14 residues. Trimming took off 3 bases at V and 5 bases at J, with 8 bases between the two ends. CDR1 and CDR2 (germline): KGHSH, LQKENI. The CDR3 loop reads CASSPGRNNSPLHF. The CDR3 DNA sequence: TGTGCCAGCTCACCGGGACGGAATAATTCACCCCTCCACTTT.

The chain employs TRBV6-5 and TRBJ2-7; D possibly uses TRBD1 or TRBD2 (6 bases each). The CDR3 runs to 13 residues. Trimming removed 2 bases from V and 6 bases from J, with 11 bases in between. CDR1 is MNHEY, CDR2 SVGAGI, per germline. In DNA, the CDR3 is TGTGCCAGCAGTTACGTTGGAGGGGGCGAGCAGTACTTC. Encoded protein: CASSYVGGGEQYF.

This clone was detected once. The rearrangement links TRBV5-1 to TRBJ2-7, with a possible D match to TRBD2 (6 bases). The V and J ends lost 0 bases and 9 bases respectively, with 10 bases between them. Germline CDR1 SGHRS, CDR2 YFSETQ. This CDR3 has 12 amino acids. In DNA form, the CDR3 reads TGCGCCAGCAGCTTGGCCTTGGAGGGGCAGTACTTC. This gives the protein CASSLALEGQYF.

J is TRBJ2-1 and V is TRBV28; D call uncertain. Trimming took off 3 bases at V and 8 bases at J, with 8 bases between the two ends. CDR3 length equals 12 residues. Germline CDR1 is MDHEN and CDR2 is SYDVKM. The CDR3 here is CASSFYGDEQFF. The CDR3 DNA follows: TGTGCCAGCAGTTTCTACGGCGATGAGCAGTTCTTC.

In its sample, this clone was seen once. The rearrangement links TRBV13 to TRBJ2-1, with D perhaps being TRBD1 or TRBD2 (5 bases each). The CDR3 extends over 12 amino acids. The germline gives CDR1 PRHDT, CDR2 FYEKMQ (reference sequence). With 5 bases removed from V and 10 bases from J, the gap between germline ends came to 12 bases. The DNA of the CDR3 is TGTGCCAGCAGCCTGGGACCGAAGGAGCAGTTCTTC. It translates to CASSLGPKEQFF.

The chain links TRBV4-1 to TRBJ2-5; 12 nucleotides line up with TRBD2. Trimming took 3 bases from V and 4 from J; bases not matched to a gene: 0. The germline gives CDR1 MGHRA, CDR2 YSYEKL. The CDR3 runs 14 residues. This CDR3 is CASSQTSGGETQYF. Written as DNA, the CDR3 is TGCGCCAGCAGCCAGACTAGCGGGGGAGAGACCCAGTACTTC.

The rearrangement uses TRBV2 and TRBJ2-3; possible D gene TRBD2, 6 bases. In germline, CDR1 is SNHLY, CDR2 FYNNEI. V was clipped by 3 bases and J by 5 bases, with 18 bases between them. The CDR3 loop spans 16 amino acids. In nucleotides, the CDR3 is TGTGCCAGCAGTGATCCCCGGGAGTATCAAGAAGATACGCAGTATTTT. Its translation is CASSDPREYQEDTQYF.

This clone was seen only a few times. This chain links TRBV28 with TRBJ2-7, with D perhaps assigned TRBD1 or TRBD2 (7 bases each). CDR3 size: 15 residues. The germline V and J ends were trimmed by 4 bases and 7 bases, with 20 bases remaining between them. Germline V gene data show CDR1 as MDHEN and CDR2 as SYDVKM. CDR3 amino acids: CASSSGGASTGEQYF. The CDR3 DNA reads TGTGCCAGCAGTTCAGGGGGGGCCAGCACTGGGGAGCAGTACTTC.

J is TRBJ1-1 and V is TRBV6-5; no definite D call. The CDR3 extends over 13 amino acids. From germline, CDR1 is MNHEY and CDR2 SVGAGI. Trimming took off 6 bases at V and 1 base at J, with 9 bases between the two ends. CDR3 coding DNA: TGTGCCAGCAGACTCATGGGGAACACTGAAGCTTTCTTT. It translates to CASRLMGNTEAFF.

This clone was picked up a small number of times. The chain carries TRBV10-3 and TRBJ2-3, with 7 nucleotides matching TRBD1. This CDR3 is built from 14 residues. The V segment lost 2 bases and the J segment 1 base; nucleotides outside the gene matches: 0. Per germline, CDR1 ENHRY and CDR2 SYGVKD. CDR3 residues: CAISEGQGTDTQYF. Written as DNA, the CDR3 is TGTGCCATCAGTGAGGGACAGGGCACAGATACGCAGTATTTT.

V is TRBV6-1 and J is TRBJ2-3; D possibly corresponds to TRBD2 (7 bases). Germline CDR1 reads MNHNS; CDR2 reads SASEGT. This CDR3 is built from 15 residues. Trimming took off 1 base at V and 4 bases at J, with 12 bases between the two ends. CDR3 loop: CASSEGEGGADTQYF. CDR3 DNA sequence: TGTGCCAGCAGTGAAGGGGAGGGGGGCGCAGATACGCAGTATTTT.

This chain links TRBV27 with TRBJ2-3; maybe TRBD1 (5 bases). This CDR3 region has 18 residues. V gave up 1 base and J gave up 0 bases, with 17 bases separating them. The germline V gene has CDR1 MNHEY and CDR2 SMNVEV (reference sequence). Here the CDR3 DNA reads TGTGCCAGCAGTTTATATTTGCAGGGTCTAATAAGCACAGATACGCAGTATTTT. It translates to CASSLYLQGLISTDTQYF.

This chain uses TRBV6-1 with TRBJ2-7; 9 nucleotides line up with TRBD2. The CDR3 spans 15 residues. Germline trimming cut 4 bases from V and 0 bases from J; bases unmatched to any gene: 4. Germline loops: CDR1 MNHNS, CDR2 SASEGT. The CDR3 coding sequence is TGTGCCAGCAGTGGAGCGGGAGGACCCTCCTACGAGCAGTACTTC. Translating it yields CASSGAGGPSYEQYF.

This clone was counted once. The genes are TRBV13 and TRBJ1-3; D remains ambiguous. This CDR3 is 13 amino acids long. The germline V gene has CDR1 PRHDT and CDR2 FYEKMQ (reference sequence). Trimming pared 1 base from V and 7 bases from J, leaving 8 bases between. Written as DNA, the CDR3 is TGTGCCAGCAGCTTAGACAGATATAACACCATATATTTT. Protein: CASSLDRYNTIYF.

For the CDR3, the DNA is TGTGCCACCAGTGATCCCTTCGAGGGGGCAGGTACAGATACGCAGTATTTT. It encodes CATSDPFEGAGTDTQYF. The genes are TRBV24-1 and TRBJ2-3, with 7 nucleotides matching TRBD1. Germline CDR1 is KGHDR and CDR2 is SFDVKD. The CDR3 covers 17 residues. V dropped 3 bases and J dropped 3; count of bases not matched to a gene: 11.